The present T cell receptor beta chain was sequenced within a study of beta chain features in type 1 diabetes. Points from the study as a whole: TCRB repertoires of naive, central memory and Treg cells appeared more similar among patients than among healthy donors. The study found moderately but significantly shorter TCRB CDR3s in all four CD4+ subsets of Type 1 diabetes patients. Since sequencing was performed on cDNA, cells with high TCR expression could be over-represented. Type 1 diabetes patients had fewer VDJ junction insertions and more deletions.

Populations isolated by sorting all had purity greater than 95%. Only a few counts were recorded for this clone. The antigen is undetermined. Since all of the isolated RNA was reverse transcribed, expressed TCRB transcripts were what got sequenced. This table comes from immunoSEQ multiplex PCR, and its TCRdb copy is limited to in-frame clones, with some not included. The sample yields hundreds of thousands of clones, around an eighth seen once. The sequenced sample consisted of naive CD4+ T cells from blood. The receptor was derived from a man between 18 and 35 years old with type 1 diabetes.

Here the CDR3 reads CRTTGPGTEAFF. The CDR3 DNA follows: TGCAGGACAACAGGGCCAGGTACTGAAGCTTTCTTT. This chain links TRBV29-1 with TRBJ1-1; D is possibly TRBD1 (6 bases). The germline gives CDR1 SQVTM, CDR2 ANQGSEA. This CDR3 has 12 amino acids.